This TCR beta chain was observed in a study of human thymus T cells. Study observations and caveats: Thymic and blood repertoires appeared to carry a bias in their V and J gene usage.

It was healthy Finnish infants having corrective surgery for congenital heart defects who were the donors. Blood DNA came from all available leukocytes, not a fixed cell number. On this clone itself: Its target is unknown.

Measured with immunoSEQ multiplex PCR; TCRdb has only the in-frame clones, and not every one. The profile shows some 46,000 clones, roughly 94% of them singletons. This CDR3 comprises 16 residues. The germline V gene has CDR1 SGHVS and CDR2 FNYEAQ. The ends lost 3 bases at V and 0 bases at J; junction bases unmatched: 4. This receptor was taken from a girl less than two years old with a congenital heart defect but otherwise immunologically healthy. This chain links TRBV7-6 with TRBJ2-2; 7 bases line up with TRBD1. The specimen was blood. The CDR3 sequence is CASSFRGQPNTGELFF. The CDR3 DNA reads TGTGCCAGCAGCTTCCGGGGACAGCCGAACACCGGGGAGCTGTTTTTT.